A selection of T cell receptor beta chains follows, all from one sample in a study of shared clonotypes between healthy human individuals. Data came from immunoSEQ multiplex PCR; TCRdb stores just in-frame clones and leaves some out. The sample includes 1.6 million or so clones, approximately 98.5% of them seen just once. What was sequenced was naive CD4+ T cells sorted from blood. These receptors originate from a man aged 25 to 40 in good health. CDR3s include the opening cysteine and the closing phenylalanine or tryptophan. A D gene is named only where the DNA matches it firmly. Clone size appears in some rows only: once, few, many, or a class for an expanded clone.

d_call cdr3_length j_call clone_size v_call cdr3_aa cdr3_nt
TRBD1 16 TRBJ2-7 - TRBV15 CATSRGRTGLAYEQYF TGTGCCACCAGCAGAGGGAGGACAGGTCTAGCCTACGAGCAGTACTTC
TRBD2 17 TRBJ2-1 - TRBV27 CASSYARGSKGFVEQFF TGTGCCAGCTCTTATGCGCGCGGGAGTAAAGGGTTCGTGGAGCAGTTCTTC
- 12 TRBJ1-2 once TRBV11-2 CASSSYNYGYTF TGTGCCAGCAGCTCGTATAACTATGGCTACACCTTC
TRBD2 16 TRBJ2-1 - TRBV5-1 CASSLIERESYNEQFF TGCGCCAGCAGCTTGATCGAGCGGGAGTCCTACAATGAGCAGTTCTTC
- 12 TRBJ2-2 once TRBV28 CAFSGNTGELFF TGTGCATTTTCAGGGAACACCGGGGAGCTGTTTTTT
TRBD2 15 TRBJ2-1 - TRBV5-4 CASTDRTRVHNEQFF TGTGCCAGCACCGACCGGACTAGGGTGCACAATGAGCAGTTCTTC
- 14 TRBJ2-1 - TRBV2 CATASGTVYNEQFF TGTGCCACCGCTTCCGGGACCGTATACAATGAGCAGTTCTTC
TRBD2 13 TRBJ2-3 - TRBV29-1 CSTSGRVADTQYF TGCAGCACTAGCGGGAGAGTCGCAGATACGCAGTATTTT
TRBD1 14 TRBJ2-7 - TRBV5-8 CASSLRTGVGEQYF TGTGCCAGCAGCCTCAGGACAGGGGTCGGCGAGCAGTACTTC
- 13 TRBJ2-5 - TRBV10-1 CASSPDLKETQYF TGCGCCAGCAGTCCCGACCTAAAAGAGACCCAGTACTTC
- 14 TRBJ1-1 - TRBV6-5 CASSYHQGRTEAFF TGTGCCAGCAGTTACCATCAGGGGAGGACTGAAGCTTTCTTT
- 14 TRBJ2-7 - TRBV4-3 CASSRFSGTYEQYF TGCGCCAGCAGCCGTTTTAGCGGAACCTACGAGCAGTACTTC
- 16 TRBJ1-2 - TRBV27 CASSLSPRAYFHGYTF TGTGCCAGCAGTTTATCCCCCAGGGCGTATTTCCATGGCTACACCTTC
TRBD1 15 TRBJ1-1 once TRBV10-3 CAISEDRGVDTEAFF TGTGCCATCAGTGAGGACAGGGGGGTTGACACTGAAGCTTTCTTT
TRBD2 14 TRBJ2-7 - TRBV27 CASSALAASYEQYF TGTGCCAGCAGCGCCCTAGCGGCGTCCTACGAGCAGTACTTC
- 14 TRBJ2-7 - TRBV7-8 CASSPGTYEYEQYF TGTGCCAGCAGCCCCGGGACATACGAATACGAGCAGTACTTC
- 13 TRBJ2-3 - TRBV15 CATSLSGADTQYF TGTGCCACCAGCCTTTCAGGGGCAGATACGCAGTATTTT
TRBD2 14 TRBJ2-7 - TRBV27 CARRGLAADYEQYF TGTGCCAGGCGAGGACTAGCGGCCGACTACGAGCAGTACTTC
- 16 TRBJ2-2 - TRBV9 CASSRRGSWNTGELFF TGTGCCAGCAGTCGCCGGGGGAGCTGGAACACCGGGGAGCTGTTTTTT
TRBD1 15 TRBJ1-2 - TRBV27 CASSFHRGQGYGYTF TGTGCCAGCAGTTTCCACCGCGGACAGGGCTATGGCTACACCTTC
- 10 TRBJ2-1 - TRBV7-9 CASRLNEQFF TGTGCCAGCAGATTAAATGAGCAGTTCTTC
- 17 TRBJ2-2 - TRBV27 CASSLLQRLVVGGELFF TGTGCCAGCAGTTTACTACAAAGACTAGTGGTAGGCGGGGAGCTGTTTTTT
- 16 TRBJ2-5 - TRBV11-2 CASSPTRLAGSKTQYF TGTGCCAGCAGCCCGACCAGGTTGGCGGGTAGTAAGACCCAGTACTTC
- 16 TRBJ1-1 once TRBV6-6 CASSSGGLVLNTEAFF TGTGCCAGCAGTAGCGGGGGGTTGGTATTGAACACTGAAGCTTTCTTT
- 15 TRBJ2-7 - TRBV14 CASSQELRSTYEQYF TGTGCCAGCAGCCAAGAGTTGCGGTCGACCTACGAGCAGTACTTC
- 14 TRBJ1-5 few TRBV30 CAWSGGRVYQPQHF TGTGCCTGGAGTGGCGGCAGGGTCTATCAGCCCCAGCATTTT
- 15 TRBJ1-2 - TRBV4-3 CASSQELGTGYGYTF TGCGCCAGCAGCCAAGAGTTGGGGACTGGCTATGGCTACACCTTC
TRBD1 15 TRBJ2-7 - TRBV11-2 CASSLVGQQTYEQYF TGTGCCAGCAGCTTAGTGGGACAGCAAACCTACGAGCAGTACTTC
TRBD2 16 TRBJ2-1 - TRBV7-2 CASSLSSGRVYNEQFF TGTGCCAGCAGCTTATCTAGCGGGAGGGTATACAATGAGCAGTTCTTC
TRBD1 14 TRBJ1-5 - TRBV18 CASSPDRGKQPQHF TGTGCCAGCTCCCCAGACAGGGGGAAGCAGCCCCAGCATTTT
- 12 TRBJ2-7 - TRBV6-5 CASRSFSYEQYF TGTGCCAGCAGATCCTTCTCCTACGAGCAGTACTTC
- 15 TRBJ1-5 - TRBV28 CASRQTEYSNQPQHF TGTGCCAGCAGACAGACAGAATATAGCAATCAGCCCCAGCATTTT
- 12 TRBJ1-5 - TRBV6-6 CASGTGDQPQHF TGTGCCAGCGGAACAGGTGATCAGCCCCAGCATTTT
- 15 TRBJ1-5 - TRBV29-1 CSVILTGAYNQPQHF TGCAGCGTCATTTTGACAGGAGCGTACAATCAGCCCCAGCATTTT
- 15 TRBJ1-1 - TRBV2 CASSDRGGMNTEAFF TGTGCCAGCAGTGACAGGGGCGGGATGAACACTGAAGCTTTCTTT
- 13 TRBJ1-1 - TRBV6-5 CATRGLSNTEAFF TGTGCCACGAGGGGTCTCTCGAACACTGAAGCTTTCTTT
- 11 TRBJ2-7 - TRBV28 CASQGPYEQYF TGTGCCAGCCAGGGGCCCTACGAGCAGTACTTC
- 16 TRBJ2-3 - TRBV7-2 CASSRRDYISTDTQYF TGTGCCAGCAGCCGTCGAGACTACATTAGCACAGATACGCAGTATTTT
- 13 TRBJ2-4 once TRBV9 CASSVATGSLQYF TGTGCCAGCAGCGTAGCTACAGGCTCCCTCCAGTACTTC
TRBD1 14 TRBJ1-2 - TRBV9 CASSAGQGRYGYTF TGTGCCAGCAGCGCAGGACAGGGGCGGTATGGCTACACCTTC
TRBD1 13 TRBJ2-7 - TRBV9 CASSHRGAYEQYF TGTGCCAGCAGCCACAGGGGGGCCTACGAGCAGTACTTC
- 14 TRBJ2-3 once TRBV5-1 CASSLSRAADTQYF TGCGCCAGCAGCTTGTCTAGGGCCGCAGATACGCAGTATTTT
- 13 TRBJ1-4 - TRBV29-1 CSAAGTTKEKLFF TGCAGCGCAGCCGGGACAACGAAGGAAAAACTGTTTTTT
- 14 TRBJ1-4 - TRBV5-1 CASRVGVTNEKLFF TGCGCCAGCAGGGTGGGGGTTACTAATGAAAAACTGTTTTTT
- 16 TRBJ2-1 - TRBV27 CASSFRPDRSSHGQFF TGTGCCAGCAGTTTTCGCCCCGATCGATCATCCCACGGGCAGTTCTTC
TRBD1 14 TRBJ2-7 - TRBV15 CATSRDRGSYEQYF TGTGCCACCAGCCGGGACAGGGGATCCTACGAGCAGTACTTC
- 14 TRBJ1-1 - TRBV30 CAWSGDLGATEAFF TGTGCCTGGAGTGGAGACCTCGGGGCCACTGAAGCTTTCTTT
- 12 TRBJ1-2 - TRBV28 CASIGTNYGYTF TGTGCCAGCATAGGGACTAACTATGGCTACACCTTC
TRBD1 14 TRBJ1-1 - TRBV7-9 CASSHDRGRTEAFF TGTGCCAGCAGCCACGACAGGGGCCGGACTGAAGCTTTCTTT
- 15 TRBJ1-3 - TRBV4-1 CASSQEVRVRNTIYF TGCGCCAGCAGCCAAGAGGTCAGGGTAAGAAACACCATATATTTT
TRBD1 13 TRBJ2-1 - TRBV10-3 CAIKDRGFNEQFF TGTGCCATCAAGGACAGGGGGTTTAATGAGCAGTTCTTC
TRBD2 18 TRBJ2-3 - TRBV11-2 CASSVGLAGGPSTDTQYF TGTGCCAGCAGCGTTGGACTAGCGGGGGGGCCTAGCACAGATACGCAGTATTTT
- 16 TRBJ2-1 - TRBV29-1 CSVEDSSGSSYNEQFF TGCAGCGTTGAAGATTCCTCAGGGAGCTCCTACAATGAGCAGTTCTTC
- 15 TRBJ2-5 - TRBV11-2 CASSLQRGPLSTQYF TGTGCCAGCAGCTTACAGAGAGGTCCCCTTTCGACCCAGTACTTC
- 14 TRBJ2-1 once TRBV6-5 CASRTDLTYNEQFF TGTGCCAGCCGGACGGACCTCACCTACAATGAGCAGTTCTTC
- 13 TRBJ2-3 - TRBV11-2 CASSLPGADTQYF TGTGCCAGCAGCTTGCCGGGGGCGGATACGCAGTATTTT